The count of the clone carrying this T cell receptor beta chain is one. Its antigen is unknown. When the RNA was reverse transcribed, random hexamers were used with an input of 0.5 to 1 ug. MiXCR, applied by TCRdb to the immunoSEQ multiplex PCR reads, yields one record per CDR3 protein. The table lists 75,000 to 100,000 distinct CDR3 sequences, approximately 95% of them singletons. The record originates from a study of CD8 T cells in Susac syndrome. As for the study in general: Among the sequenced Susac syndrome patients, roughly six had active disease while eight or nine were in remission. When their blood was taken, patients with Susac syndrome were therapy-naive, taking corticosteroids, or taking intravenous immunoglobulin alone. Findings and caveats of the study: Across the total CD8+ repertoires, 15 to 20 Susac-specific public clones were detected, and across the CD8+ TEMRA repertoires, 5 or 6 such clones were detected.

Germline values: CDR1 PRHDT, CDR2 FYEKMQ (reference sequence). The V gene end was trimmed by 5 bases and the J gene end by 4 bases; junction bases not matched to a gene: 8. This CDR3 region has 16 residues. While CD8+ and CD4+ T cells were isolated negatively, TEMRA cells were enriched by FACS. This TCR was recovered from a human donor with Susac syndrome. The source material was CD8+ T cells from PBMCs. The chain joins TRBV13 to TRBJ2-1; the match to TRBD2 covers 10 bases. CDR3 protein: CASSPKAGGPYNEQFF. In DNA, the CDR3 is TGTGCCAGCAGCCCCAAAGCGGGAGGGCCTTACAATGAGCAGTTCTTC.